This entry features one T cell receptor beta chain sequence. This entry is derived from a study of blood T cell repertoires in COVID-19. Across the whole study: COVID-19 samples from acute and convalescent phases originated in the United States, Italy and Spain. In each case, the material was cDNA or gDNA derived from T cells, B-cell-depleted T cells, or PBMCs.

One Seattle source followed patients from active infection through their disease course. Only in-frame clones appear in the TCRdb table, and some are missing; sequencing was by immunoSEQ multiplex PCR. The sample lists 250,000 to 300,000 clones, about nine tenths seen once, with about 10% in the top ten. The sequencing input was peripheral blood. This TCR came from a woman between 25 and 40 years old with COVID-19, enrolled during active disease.

The CDR3 sequence is CASSFLTGGGYTF. The CDR3 coding sequence is TGTGCCAGCAGTTTTTTGACGGGAGGGGGCTACACCTTC. The rearrangement uses TRBV28 and TRBJ1-2; no reliable D call. CDR3 size: 13 residues. V shed 3 bases and J shed 8 bases, with 13 bases lying between them. CDR1 and CDR2 from the germline V gene are MDHEN and SYDVKM.